This T cell receptor (beta chain) originates from a study of OX40 agonist ivuxolimab in advanced cancers. V shed 7 bases and J shed 0 bases, with 7 bases lying between them. Germline CDR1 MNHEY, CDR2 SVGAGI. The CDR3 is 13 amino acids. Method: immunoSEQ multiplex PCR; TCRdb's copy keeps in-frame clones and lacks some. The repertoire holds approximately 70,000 clones, with about 91% as singletons. The chain joins TRBV6-5 to TRBJ1-3, with no clear D. The TCR comes from an adult with an advanced solid tumor such as melanoma, head and neck, liver or kidney cancer. The source material was CD4+ or CD8+ T cells sorted from blood, sampled in a trial of the OX40 agonist ivuxolimab. CDR3 loop: CASISRSGNTIYF. In DNA form, the CDR3 reads TGTGCCAGCATCAGTCGCTCTGGAAACACCATATATTTT.